This T cell receptor beta chain stems from a study of cytomegalovirus exposure and HLA in healthy donors. Comments on this clone: The antigen remains undetermined.

Study outcomes and limitations: Several V segments, TRBV6-2 and TRBV6-3 among them, could not be told apart and were dropped.

Trimming shortened V by 5 bases and J by 4 bases, and 14 bases separated the two germline ends. The germline V gene encodes CDR1 LNHDA and CDR2 SQIVND (reference sequence). The CDR3 runs 14 residues. Amplification used 60 Vbeta primers and 13 Jbeta primers. Using immunoSEQ multiplex PCR, the repertoire was profiled, and TCRdb retains in-frame clones only, with some absent. The sample yields approximately 160,000 clones, around 63% seen once. V gene TRBV19 combines with J gene TRBJ1-2; D possibly corresponds to TRBD1 (6 bases). Sequenced: PBMCs. The TCR comes from a woman younger than 35 in good health and CMV-seropositive. CDR3 nucleotide sequence: TGTGCCAGTAGTTTCAGGGGTGTTGGCTATGGCTACACCTTC. It encodes CASSFRGVGYGYTF.